This is a list of T cell receptor beta chains from one sample in a study of beta chain features in type 1 diabetes. Produced via immunoSEQ multiplex PCR; TCRdb's table is partial and in-frame only. This table holds about 16,000 clones, less than 85% found once. The specimen was stem cell memory CD4+ T cells from blood. Receptors were obtained from a man younger than 40 with type 1 diabetes. Each CDR3 is given with its conserved first and last residue. The D gene is left open where the match is weak. Rows may omit the clone size; those that give it use once, few, many or a size class.

D gene,clone size,J gene,CDR3 length,V gene,CDR3 DNA,CDR3 protein
-,-,TRBJ2-2,14,TRBV2,TGTGCCAGCAGTGATTTGGTCGAGACCGGGGAGCTGTTTTTT,CASSDLVETGELFF
TRBD1,-,TRBJ2-5,15,TRBV28,TGTGCCAGCCGTATTGGGGGGACAGGGTTAGAGACCCAGTACTTC,CASRIGGTGLETQYF
TRBD1,-,TRBJ2-7,15,TRBV5-4,TGTGCCAGCAGCTTGGAGGGACAGGGATTCTACGAGCAGTACTTC,CASSLEGQGFYEQYF
TRBD1,-,TRBJ2-1,15,TRBV5-8,TGTGCCAGCAGCTTGAAGGGACAGTCCTACAATGAGCAGTTCTTC,CASSLKGQSYNEQFF
-,few,TRBJ2-5,15,TRBV5-1,TGCGCCAGCAGCTTGGGTTTCGGGGGAATGGAGACCCAGTACTTC,CASSLGFGGMETQYF
-,once,TRBJ1-5,13,TRBV28,TGTGCCACCGGGGGGCCCCGCAATCAGCCCCAGCATTTT,CATGGPRNQPQHF
-,-,TRBJ2-1,15,TRBV11-1,TGTGCCAGCAGCTTACAGGCGACAGGAAGGCATGAGCAGTTCTTC,CASSLQATGRHEQFF
-,few,TRBJ2-5,14,TRBV5-1,TGCGCCAGCAGCTTGGTGGGAGCTCAAGAGACCCAGTACTTC,CASSLVGAQETQYF
TRBD2,-,TRBJ2-1,14,TRBV28,TGTGCCAGCTTTGCTAGCGGGGGCTCGTTTGAGCAGTTCTTC,CASFASGGSFEQFF
-,-,TRBJ1-4,16,TRBV5-1,TGCGCCAGCAGTGCTGGGTCCCGAGGAACTAATGAAAAACTGTTTTTT,CASSAGSRGTNEKLFF
-,-,TRBJ2-4,16,TRBV7-2,TGTGCCAGCAGCTTAGACGTCGGGTTGGGCAAAAACATTCAGTACTTC,CASSLDVGLGKNIQYF
TRBD2,-,TRBJ2-3,17,TRBV2,TGTGCCAGCAGTGTCGGGCTAGCGGGGGGGCGCACAGATACGCAGTATTTT,CASSVGLAGGRTDTQYF
TRBD1,-,TRBJ1-2,13,TRBV5-6,TGTGCCAGCAGATTTACAGGGGGCTGGGGCTACACCTTC,CASRFTGGWGYTF
TRBD1,-,TRBJ2-2,17,TRBV11-2,TGTGCCAGCAGCTTAATAAGGGGGGACAGGTCCGATGGGGAGCTGTTTTTT,CASSLIRGDRSDGELFF
TRBD1,-,TRBJ2-1,15,TRBV7-2,TGTGCCAGCAGGTGGGGACAGGGATCCTACAATGAGCAGTTCTTC,CASRWGQGSYNEQFF
TRBD2,-,TRBJ2-7,16,TRBV27,TGTGCCAGCAGTTTATCGGGGGTAGCGGGGGCTTACGAGCAGTACTTC,CASSLSGVAGAYEQYF
-,-,TRBJ1-2,14,TRBV18,TGTGCCAGCTCACCACAACAGGACAACTATGGCTACACCTTC,CASSPQQDNYGYTF
TRBD1,-,TRBJ1-6,13,TRBV5-8,TGTGCCAGCAGCCGGGACAGAAATTCACCCCTCCACTTT,CASSRDRNSPLHF
-,once,TRBJ1-4,15,TRBV7-2,TGTGCCAGCAGCATAACGACGGGACATAATGAAAAACTGTTTTTT,CASSITTGHNEKLFF
TRBD2,-,TRBJ2-7,16,TRBV13,TGTGCCAGCAGCCCCACCCGTGGCGGGGGGGCCTACGAGCAGTACTTC,CASSPTRGGGAYEQYF
-,-,TRBJ1-1,12,TRBV28,TGTGCCAGCAGGGAGATGAACACTGAAGCTTTCTTT,CASREMNTEAFF
TRBD1,-,TRBJ1-6,15,TRBV5-1,TGCGCCAGCAGCTTGGCGGTCAGGGGGCTTTCACCCCTCCACTTT,CASSLAVRGLSPLHF
-,-,TRBJ2-5,11,TRBV20-1,TGCAGTGCTAGAGGGCTGGAGACCCAGTACTTC,CSARGLETQYF
TRBD1,-,TRBJ2-2,12,TRBV29-1,TGCAGCGTTGAAGGTCGACAGGGCGCACTGTTTTTT,CSVEGRQGALFF
TRBD2,-,TRBJ2-3,19,TRBV7-8,TGTGCCAGCAGCTCCCGGACTAGCGGGGGAAGTGGTCGGACAGATACGCAGTATTTT,CASSSRTSGGSGRTDTQYF
-,-,TRBJ2-5,14,TRBV7-6,TGTGCCAGCAGCCACTCTACAGGGACGGCGACCCAGTACTTC,CASSHSTGTATQYF
TRBD2,few,TRBJ2-1,14,TRBV29-1,TGCAGCGGTCAGACTAGCGGGGCCTACAATGAGCAGTTCTTC,CSGQTSGAYNEQFF
TRBD1,-,TRBJ2-3,16,TRBV11-2,TGTGCCAGCAGCTTAGTACAGGGGTATGTGGCAGATACGCAGTATTTT,CASSLVQGYVADTQYF
-,-,TRBJ1-3,14,TRBV15,TGTGCCACCAGCAGAGCCGGGGGTGGAAACACCATATATTTT,CATSRAGGGNTIYF
TRBD1,-,TRBJ2-6,18,TRBV19,TGTGCCAGTAGTATTTGGGGGCCAGGGGGATCTGGGGCCAACGTCCTGACTTTC,CASSIWGPGGSGANVLTF
-,-,TRBJ1-1,16,TRBV18,TGTGCCAGCTCACCACTTTCGCAAGCGGTGAACACTGAAGCTTTCTTT,CASSPLSQAVNTEAFF
TRBD2,-,TRBJ2-1,16,TRBV4-3,TGCGCCAGCAGGGAGGGCGGGGGTGGTTCCTACAATGAGCAGTTCTTC,CASREGGGGSYNEQFF
TRBD1,-,TRBJ1-5,13,TRBV7-2,TGTGCCAGCAGCTTCTCAGACAGGGGGCCCCAGCATTTT,CASSFSDRGPQHF
TRBD2,few,TRBJ2-1,15,TRBV4-1,TGCGCCAGCAGCCAAGAGATCCAGCGGGGGGGTGAGCAGTTCTTC,CASSQEIQRGGEQFF
TRBD1,-,TRBJ2-3,13,TRBV7-9,TGTGCCAGCAGCTCACAGGGGCCAGATACGCAGTATTTT,CASSSQGPDTQYF
-,-,TRBJ1-2,14,TRBV5-1,TGCGCCAGCAGCCCGGGGACGGGAGAGAGTGGCTACACCTTC,CASSPGTGESGYTF
-,few,TRBJ1-1,13,TRBV29-1,TGCAGCGTTAGACAGGTCATGAACACTGAAGCTTTCTTT,CSVRQVMNTEAFF
-,-,TRBJ2-1,14,TRBV2,TGTGCCAGCAGTGAAGCGCGCCCAGGGTCTGAGCAGTTCTTC,CASSEARPGSEQFF
-,-,TRBJ2-7,14,TRBV5-1,TGCGCCAGCAGGAGGCCAGAGGACTCCTACGAGCAGTACTTC,CASRRPEDSYEQYF
-,-,TRBJ2-2,14,TRBV9,TGTGCCAGCAGCGTAGGACTAAACACCGGGGAGCTGTTTTTT,CASSVGLNTGELFF
TRBD1,-,TRBJ2-2,16,TRBV5-1,TGCGCCAGCAGCTTGATCGGACAGGGGGCGGCCGGGGAGCTGTTTTTT,CASSLIGQGAAGELFF
-,-,TRBJ2-6,16,TRBV7-3,TGTGCCAGCAGCTTAAACCGAGGATCTGGGGCCAACGTCCTGACTTTC,CASSLNRGSGANVLTF
-,-,TRBJ1-5,15,TRBV28,TGTGCCAGCAGCCCCGGGGGATCTAGCAATCAGCCCCAGCATTTT,CASSPGGSSNQPQHF
TRBD2,few,TRBJ2-1,15,TRBV5-1,TGCGCCAGCAGCGGTTCTAGCGGGGCATACAATGAGCAGTTCTTC,CASSGSSGAYNEQFF
-,few,TRBJ1-5,15,TRBV7-8,TGTGCCAGCAGCCCCTTGGGGCCAAGCAATCAGCCCCAGCATTTT,CASSPLGPSNQPQHF
TRBD2,few,TRBJ2-1,13,TRBV11-2,TGTGCCTGCGGACTAGCGGGGGGGCTTGAGCAGTTCTTC,CACGLAGGLEQFF
TRBD2,-,TRBJ2-7,21,TRBV29-1,TGCAGCGTTCTCGTTTTGGGCTTATTCCGGACTAGCGGGGGCGAGGACTACGAGCAGTACTTC,CSVLVLGLFRTSGGEDYEQYF
TRBD1,-,TRBJ1-4,14,TRBV2,TGTGCCAGCAGCGGAACAGGGGGTGATGAAAAACTGTTTTTT,CASSGTGGDEKLFF
-,-,TRBJ2-7,14,TRBV30,TGTGCCTGGACTACGGGACTCACGACGGCCGAGCAGTACTTC,CAWTTGLTTAEQYF
TRBD2,-,TRBJ2-7,14,TRBV7-9,TGTGCCAGCAGCTTAGCCTTGCGGGGGGGCGAGCAGTACTTC,CASSLALRGGEQYF
-,-,TRBJ2-3,14,TRBV7-7,TGTGCTAGCAGCCCCGTGACCGGGGGAGATACGCAGTATTTT,CASSPVTGGDTQYF
TRBD1,-,TRBJ1-2,16,TRBV18,TGTGCCAGCTCACCTCAAGGGGGCGCGAACGGAAATGGCTACACCTTC,CASSPQGGANGNGYTF
-,-,TRBJ2-1,14,TRBV19,TGTGCCAGTAGTATCGTACAGAGCTACAATGAGCAGTTCTTC,CASSIVQSYNEQFF
TRBD1,-,TRBJ1-2,14,TRBV19,TGTGCCAGTAGCGAAACCGGGACAGCATATGGCTACACCTTC,CASSETGTAYGYTF
-,-,TRBJ1-1,14,TRBV7-2,TGTGCCAGCAGAGAGGTCCTAGGGAACACTGAAGCTTTCTTT,CASREVLGNTEAFF
-,-,TRBJ2-5,12,TRBV7-8,TGTGCCAGCGGGACTCCCCAAGAGACCCAGTACTTC,CASGTPQETQYF
TRBD2,-,TRBJ2-2,17,TRBV5-1,TGCGCCAGCAGCTTGGCTAGGCGGGGGGTCCGCACCGGGGAGCTGTTTTTT,CASSLARRGVRTGELFF
-,-,TRBJ2-5,17,TRBV5-1,TGCGCCAGCAGCTTGGATGGGTGGGTCGCGGGACAAGAGACCCAGTACTTC,CASSLDGWVAGQETQYF
-,-,TRBJ1-2,11,TRBV7-3,TGTGCCAGCAGCTCCGGGGATGGCTACACCTTC,CASSSGDGYTF
TRBD1,-,TRBJ1-5,16,TRBV4-3,TGCGCCAGCAGCCAAGATCTTGGGACAGCAAATCAGCCCCAGCATTTT,CASSQDLGTANQPQHF